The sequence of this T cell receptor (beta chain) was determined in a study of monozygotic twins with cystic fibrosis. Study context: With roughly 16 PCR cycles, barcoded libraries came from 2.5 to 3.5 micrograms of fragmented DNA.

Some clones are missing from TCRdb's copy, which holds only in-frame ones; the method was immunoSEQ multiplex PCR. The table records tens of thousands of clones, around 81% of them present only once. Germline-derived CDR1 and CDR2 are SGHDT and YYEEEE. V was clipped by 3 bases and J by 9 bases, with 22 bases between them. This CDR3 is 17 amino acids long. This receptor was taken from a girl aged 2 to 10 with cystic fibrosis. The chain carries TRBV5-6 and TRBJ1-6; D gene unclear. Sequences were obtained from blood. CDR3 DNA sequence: TGTGCCAGCAGCTCCATTGGGGTGAGGGCGCCCGGTTCACCCCTCCACTTT. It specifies CASSSIGVRAPGSPLHF.